Shown below are 27 T cell receptor beta chains from a single sample sequenced in a study of Graves' ophthalmopathy and Graves' hyperthyroidism (dated by TCRdb to the late 2010s). Sequencing used an Illumina HiSeq 2000. For repertoire sequencing, the TCR beta CDR3 regions were amplified from RNA transcripts. HTBI primers and the Qiagen OneStep RT-PCR kit were used in a first-round RT-PCR, which was followed by a second-round multiplex PCR, size selection and purification. The raw public reads went through TCRdb reprocessing: fastp at Q25, MiXCR clone calling, in-frame beta chains kept. Each entry merges the rows of one CDR3 protein and shows their most common DNA and genes. Across this sample there are around 600,000 distinct CDR3 sequences, with roughly two fifths seen only once. The ten largest clones take up around 3% of the sample. The sample consisted of peripheral blood. The receptor source for this set is an adult man with Graves' ophthalmopathy.

This clonotype was seen a few times. The CDR3 DNA is TGTGCCACCCATGACAGGGGGTCCGCTGAAGCTTTCTTT. Translating it yields CATHDRGSAEAFF. The rearrangement uses TRBV10-3 and TRBJ1-1, with 9 bases identical to TRBD1. CDR1 and CDR2 (germline): ENHRY, SYGVKD. V lost 10 bases to trimming and J lost 6 bases; unmatched junction nucleotides: 9. The CDR3 runs 13 residues.

This clonotype was found many times. The rearrangement joins TRBV12-3 or TRBV12-4 to TRBJ1-5; D possibly corresponds to TRBD1 (6 bases). V shed 5 bases and J shed 5 bases, with 10 bases lying between them. The CDR3 consists of 13 residues. The CDR3 reads CASSIQGHQPQHF. The CDR3 coding sequence is TGTGCCAGCAGTATACAGGGCCATCAGCCCCAGCATTTT.

This clonotype was counted a single time. No conserved phenylalanine or tryptophan is present at the end of the CDR3, so a read error is the likely explanation. J is TRBJ2-2 and V is TRBV6-5; the D gene could be TRBD1 or TRBD2 (6 bases each). Germline V CDR1 and CDR2: MNHEY, SVGAGI. This CDR3 is 16 amino acids long. V gave up 7 bases and J gave up 5 bases, with 20 bases separating them. DNA for the CDR3: TGTGCCAGCAAGGGGGAGGCTAGCTCTTGGACCGGGGAGCTGTTTCTT. It codes for CASKGEASSWTGELFL.

At least ten counts were recorded for this clonotype. DNA for the CDR3: TGTGCCACCAGCAGTTTTTCCCTTAACTATGGCTACACCTTC. The encoded protein is CATSSFSLNYGYTF. This chain links TRBV15 with TRBJ1-2, with no clear D. Looked up from germline, CDR1 is LNHNV and CDR2 is YYDKDF (reference sequence). V lost 3 bases and J lost 1, with 9 bases in between. The CDR3 spans 14 residues.

This clonotype has more than one count but fewer than ten. J is TRBJ1-1 and V is TRBV20-1; 7 bases match TRBD1. Germline loops: CDR1 DFQATT, CDR2 SNEGSKA (reference sequence). Unmatched junction bases numbered 6, after V lost 2 bases and J lost 0 bases. The length of the CDR3 is 15 residues. DNA for the CDR3: TGCAGTGCTAGACCCCGTCAGGGGGTGAACACTGAAGCTTTCTTT. Residues: CSARPRQGVNTEAFF.

About this clonotype: A much larger clonotype is one base distant, so this may be a read error. The V gene is TRBV25-1, the J gene TRBJ2-7, with TRBD1 matching 8 bases. This CDR3 has 13 residues. With 6 bases clipped from V and 5 bases from J, the junction kept 6 bases outside the gene matches. Looked up from germline, CDR1 is MGHDK and CDR2 is SYGVNS. CDR3 region: CASSSDRDNEQYF. The CDR3 nucleotides are TGTGCCAGCAGCTCGGACAGGGACAACGAGCAGTACTTC.

This clonotype has only a few counts. This sequence joins TRBV12-3 or TRBV12-4 and TRBJ1-4, with TRBD1 identical over 11 bases. The CDR3 extends over 15 amino acids. After removal of 3 bases from V and 7 bases from J, the junction contained 4 bases not matched to a gene. The CDR3 reads CASSLGTGGSEKLFF. The CDR3 nucleotides are TGTGCCAGCAGTTTGGGGACAGGGGGAAGTGAAAAACTGTTTTTT.

The V and J genes are TRBV12-3 or TRBV12-4 and TRBJ1-1; possibly TRBD1 for D (5 bases). V shed 5 bases and J shed 0 bases, with 22 bases lying between them. The CDR3 extends over 18 amino acids. The CDR3 reads CASSPFVGGIAVNTEAFF. For the CDR3, the DNA is TGTGCCAGCAGTCCCTTCGTTGGGGGGATCGCAGTGAACACTGAAGCTTTCTTT.

Concerning this clonotype: The conserved phenylalanine or tryptophan normally closing the CDR3 is absent here, so this likely arose from a read error. The limits of the CDR3 on the DNA are not certain, so only TCRdb's listed CDR3 is given. The chain has TRBV24-1 and TRBJ2-5; the D segment call TRBD2 is taken from the table without a DNA check. Germline V CDR1 and CDR2: KGHDR, SFDVKD. The CDR3 totals 10 residues, both ends included. CDR3 residues: CATSDNGLAG.

The rearrangement uses TRBV5-6 and TRBJ1-1, with 7 bases lining up with TRBD1. V lost 0 bases to trimming and J lost 5 bases; unmatched junction nucleotides: 4. This CDR3 is built from 14 residues. Germline V gene lookup returns CDR1 SGHDT and CDR2 YYEEEE. This CDR3 reads CASSLGYRGTEAFF. CDR3 sequence (DNA): TGTGCCAGCAGCTTGGGATACAGGGGAACTGAAGCTTTCTTT.

This clonotype was picked up many times. The chain has TRBV7-2 and TRBJ1-6; 10 bases agree with TRBD1. The V and J ends lost 6 bases and 7 bases, in that order; junction bases with no gene match: 9. Germline CDR1 reads SGHTA; CDR2 reads FQGNSA. The CDR3 extends over 16 amino acids. As DNA, the CDR3 is TGTGCCAGCAGGCCGGGGGACAGGGGATACAATTCACCCCTCCACTTT. Amino acids: CASRPGDRGYNSPLHF.

In regard to this clonotype: An end of the junction differs from the germline gene, which may be a read error. CDR3 nucleotides: TGTGCCAGCAGTCTCACTAGCGGGAGGTCCGAGCAGTACTTC. Residues: CASSLTSGRSEQYF. The rearrangement uses TRBV10-3 and TRBJ2-7, with TRBD2 matching over 12 bases. The V gene's germline CDR1 is ENHRY and CDR2 SYGVKD. The CDR3 consists of 14 residues.

This clonotype has just one count. Relative to the germline gene, one junction end is altered; a read error may explain this. The CDR3 here is CVSRSGGTGRFLPTEAFF. CDR3 coding DNA: TGTGTCAGCAGATCGGGGGGGACAGGGAGGTTTTTGCCCACTGAAGCTTTCTTT. The rearrangement joins TRBV7-9 to TRBJ1-1; the match to TRBD1 covers 9 bases. The CDR3 runs to 18 residues. CDR1 is SEHNR and CDR2 is FQNEAQ in the germline V gene (reference sequence). Drawing the rest from reference TRBV7-9 and TRBJ1-1, the complete variable domain is DTGVSQNPRHKITKRGQNVTFRCDPISEHNRLYWYRQTLGQGPEFLTYFQNEAQLEKSRLLSDRFSAERPKGSFSTLEIQRTEQGDSAMYLCVSRSGGTGRFLPTEAFFGQGTRLTVV.

This clonotype was seen repeatedly, ten times or more. The V gene is TRBV7-3, the J gene TRBJ2-5; D not resolved. The V gene's germline CDR1 is SGHTA and CDR2 FQGTGA. The CDR3 totals 14 residues. Trimming took off 6 bases at V and 1 base at J, with 12 bases between the two ends. The CDR3 spells CASSPFPSQETQYF. CDR3 nucleotide sequence: TGTGCCAGCAGTCCCTTCCCTAGCCAAGAGACCCAGTACTTC.

The CDR3 nucleotides are TGTGCCAGTAGTGTGCAAGGGACCTATGGCTACACCTTC. Translation gives CASSVQGTYGYTF. V usage is TRBV19 and J usage is TRBJ1-2, with a weak D call TRBD1 (5 bases). The V end lost 5 bases, the J end lost 4 bases, and 11 bases lay between the germline ends. Germline V gene sequence: CDR1 LNHDA, CDR2 SQIVND (reference sequence). The CDR3 has 13 amino acids.

In this sample, this clonotype turned up once. V and J are TRBV29-1 and TRBJ2-7, with a possible D match to TRBD1 (6 bases). Between the trimmed V and J ends, which lost 8 bases and 1 base, there was a span of 12 bases. The CDR3 is made up of 12 amino acids. The germline V gene encodes CDR1 SQVTM and CDR2 ANQGSEA. CDR3 sequence reads: CSLTGNSYEQYF. CDR3 in DNA: TGCAGCTTGACAGGAAATTCCTACGAGCAGTACTTC.

The table lists this clonotype with a few counts. The gene calls are TRBV12-5 and TRBJ1-5; D remains ambiguous. Germline V gene lookup returns CDR1 LGHNT and CDR2 FRNRAP. The CDR3 length is 16 residues. CDR3 DNA sequence: TGTGCCAGCAGTTACCCCGAATGGGGTGGCAGTCAGCCCCAGCATTTT. This encodes CASSYPEWGGSQPQHF.

This clonotype was picked up a small number of times. The V gene is TRBV2, the J gene TRBJ1-1, with 7 bases identical to TRBD1. With 7 bases clipped from V and 6 bases from J, the junction kept 11 bases outside the gene matches. CDR1 and CDR2 (germline): SNHLY, FYNNEI. The CDR3 extends over 14 amino acids. As DNA, the CDR3 is TGTGCCAGCACCGAGCAGGGGGGCAACGCTGAAGCTTTCTTT. This translates into CASTEQGGNAEAFF.

The chain carries TRBV29-1 and TRBJ2-6; possible D gene TRBD2, 5 bases. The CDR3 consists of 13 residues. V was clipped by 4 bases and J by 9 bases, with 13 bases between them. Germline CDR1 is SQVTM and CDR2 is ANQGSEA. CDR3 loop: CSVGATRDNVLTF. The CDR3 DNA sequence: TGCAGCGTTGGGGCTACTAGGGACAACGTCCTGACTTTC.

This clonotype occurred many times. The CDR3 DNA reads TGTGCCACCAGTGATTTGGGAGGAGTCACTCAGCCCCAGCATTTT. It encodes CATSDLGGVTQPQHF. V is TRBV24-1 and J is TRBJ1-5; D uncertain. This CDR3 is built from 15 residues. Germline V gene sequence: CDR1 KGHDR, CDR2 SFDVKD. V lost 0 bases and J 6 bases, leaving 11 bases between the germline ends.

On this clonotype: One end of the junction fails to match germline, which may point to a read error. The V call is TRBV5-5, the J call TRBJ1-1; D may be TRBD1 (5 bases). Germline assignment: CDR1 SGHKS and CDR2 YYEKEE (reference sequence). This CDR3 has 13 amino acids. CDR3 coding DNA: TGTGCCGGCAGCTTGGACATGAACACTGAAGCTTTCTTT. Amino acid sequence: CAGSLDMNTEAFF.

On this clonotype itself: The junction does not match germline at one end; this may be a read error. The CDR3 here is CASSFGQPTGELSW. In DNA, the CDR3 is TGCGCCAGCAGCTTTGGGCAGCCAACCGGGGAGCTGTCTTGG. This chain links TRBV5-1 with TRBJ2-2, with D possibly matching TRBD2 (5 bases). Looked up from germline, CDR1 is SGHRS and CDR2 is YFSETQ. CDR3 size: 14 residues.

At least ten counts were recorded for this clonotype. This rearrangement joins TRBV25-1 to TRBJ2-3; D unclear. Trimming removed 7 bases at V and 3 bases at J, with 8 bases between. There are 12 residues in the CDR3. Germline values: CDR1 MGHDK, CDR2 SYGVNS. For the CDR3, the DNA is TGTGCCAGCACCTCCCAGACAGATACGCAGTATTTT. This gives the protein CASTSQTDTQYF.

This clonotype was recorded at least ten times. The chain links TRBV19 to TRBJ2-6; possibly TRBD1 or TRBD2 for D (5 bases each). The germline gives CDR1 LNHDA, CDR2 SQIVND (reference sequence). The germline V and J ends were trimmed by 7 bases and 2 bases, with 24 bases remaining between them. This CDR3 is built from 19 residues. CDR3 residues: CASTVGAREIWAGANVLTF. DNA for the CDR3: TGTGCCAGTACCGTCGGGGCCAGGGAAATCTGGGCTGGGGCCAACGTCCTGACTTTC. Full variable domain (missing parts from reference TRBV19 and TRBJ2-6): DGGITQSPKYLFRKEGQNVTLSCEQNLNHDAMYWYRQDPGQGLRLIYYSQIVNDFQKGDIAEGYSVSREKKESFPLTVTSAQKNPTAFYLCASTVGAREIWAGANVLTFGAGSRLTVL.

This clonotype was detected only a few times. This chain links TRBV11-3 with TRBJ2-2; the D is unclear. This CDR3 region has 15 residues. V lost 3 bases, J lost 7 bases, and 15 bases lay in between. Germline-derived CDR1 and CDR2 are SGHNT and YENEEA. CDR3 nucleotide sequence: TGTGCCAGCAGCTTGTACAGAGACCCGGGCGGGGAGCTGTTTTTT. As protein: CASSLYRDPGGELFF.

Remarks on this clonotype: This may be a read error: a much more frequent sequence differs by one nucleotide. Here the CDR3 omits its conserved ending phenylalanine or tryptophan, so a read error is the likely source. The chain is built from TRBV7-8 and TRBJ2-5; 11 nucleotides agree with TRBD2. Trimming removed 3 bases from V and 5 bases from J; junction bases left unmatched: 2. There are 14 residues in the CDR3. Germline loops: CDR1 SGHVS, CDR2 FQNEAQ. This CDR3 reads CASSFSSGRETQYC. As DNA, the CDR3 is TGTGCCAGCAGCTTTTCTAGCGGGAGGGAGACCCAGTACTGC.

The chain employs TRBV25-1 and TRBJ2-7, with D perhaps matching TRBD1 (5 bases). The CDR3 totals 14 residues. The V gene's germline CDR1 is MGHDK and CDR2 SYGVNS. The ends were cut back, 8 bases at V and 5 bases at J, with 19 bases in the middle. The chain's CDR3 is CASSPTGPIHEQYF. The CDR3 region has the DNA TGTGCCAGCTCACCAACAGGTCCGATCCACGAGCAGTACTTC.